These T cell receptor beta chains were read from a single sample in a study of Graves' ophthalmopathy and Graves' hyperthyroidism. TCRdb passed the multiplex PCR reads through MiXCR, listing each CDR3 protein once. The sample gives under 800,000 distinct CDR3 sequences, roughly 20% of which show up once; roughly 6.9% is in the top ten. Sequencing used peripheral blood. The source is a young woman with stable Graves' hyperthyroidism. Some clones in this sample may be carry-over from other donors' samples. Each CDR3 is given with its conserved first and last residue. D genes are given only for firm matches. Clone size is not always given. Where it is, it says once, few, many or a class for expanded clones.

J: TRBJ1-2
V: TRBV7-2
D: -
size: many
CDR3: CASSRPGLDYGYTF
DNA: TGTGCCAGCAGCCGTCCGGGACTTGACTATGGCTACACCTTC

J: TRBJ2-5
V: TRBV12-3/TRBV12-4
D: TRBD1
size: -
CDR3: CASSSYNRGSHQETQYF
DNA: TGTGCCAGCAGTTCCTATAACAGGGGGAGCCATCAAGAGACCCAGTACTTC

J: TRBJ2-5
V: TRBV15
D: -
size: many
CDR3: CATSRGVGGLQTQYF
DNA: TGTGCCACCAGCAGAGGCGTAGGAGGACTTCAGACCCAGTACTTC

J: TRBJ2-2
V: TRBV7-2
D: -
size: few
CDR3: CASSLEAKRTGELFF
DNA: TGTGCCAGCAGCTTAGAGGCTAAAAGGACCGGGGAGCTGTTTTTT

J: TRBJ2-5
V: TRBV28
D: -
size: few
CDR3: CASSLFRGGTEETQYF
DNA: TGTGCCAGCAGTTTATTTCGTGGAGGGACAGAAGAGACCCAGTACTTC

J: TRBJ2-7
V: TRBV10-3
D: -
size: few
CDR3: CAISEIYEQYF
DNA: TGTGCCATCAGTGAAATCTACGAGCAGTACTTC

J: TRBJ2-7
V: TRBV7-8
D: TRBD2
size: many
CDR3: CASTTGTSGSPYEQYF
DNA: TGTGCCAGCACGACCGGGACTAGCGGGAGTCCGTACGAGCAGTACTTC

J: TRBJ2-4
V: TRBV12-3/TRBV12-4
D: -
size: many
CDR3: CASGGDRPTKAKNIQYF
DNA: TGTGCCAGCGGGGGGGACAGGCCTACTAAAGCCAAAAACATTCAGTACTTC

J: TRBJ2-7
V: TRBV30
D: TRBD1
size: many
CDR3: CAFRDRGYEQYF
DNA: TGTGCCTTCCGGGACAGGGGCTACGAGCAGTACTTC

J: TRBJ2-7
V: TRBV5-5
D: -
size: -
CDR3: CASSWGDAYEQYF
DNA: TGTGCCAGCAGCTGGGGGGACGCCTACGAGCAGTACTTC

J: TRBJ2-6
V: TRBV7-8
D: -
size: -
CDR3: CASRNTPSGANVLTF
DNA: TGTGCCAGCAGAAATACACCGTCTGGGGCCAACGTCCTGACTTTC

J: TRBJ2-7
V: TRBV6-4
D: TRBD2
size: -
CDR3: CASSGGRLAVYEQYF
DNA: TGTGCCAGCAGCGGCGGGAGACTAGCGGTCTACGAGCAGTACTTC

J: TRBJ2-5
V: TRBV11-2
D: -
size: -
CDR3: CASSLEQSWGETQYF
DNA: TGTGCCAGCAGCTTGGAACAATCTTGGGGAGAGACCCAGTACTTC

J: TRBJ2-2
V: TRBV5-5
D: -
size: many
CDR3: CASRAGANTGELFF
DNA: TGTGCCAGCAGGGCTGGGGCGAACACCGGGGAGCTGTTTTTT

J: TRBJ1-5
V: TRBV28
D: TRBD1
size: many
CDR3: CASRSGGLGQPQHF
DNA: TGTGCCAGCAGATCAGGGGGCCTCGGGCAGCCCCAGCATTTT

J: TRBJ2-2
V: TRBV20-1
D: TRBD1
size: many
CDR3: CSVTQGAVGELFF
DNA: TGCAGTGTTACACAGGGGGCGGTCGGGGAGCTGTTTTTT

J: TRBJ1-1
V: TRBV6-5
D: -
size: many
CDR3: CASQSTGDGNTEAFF
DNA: TGTGCCAGCCAAAGCACCGGGGACGGAAACACTGAAGCTTTCTTT

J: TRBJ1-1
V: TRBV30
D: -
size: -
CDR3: CAWRNREYQRTEAFF
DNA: TGTGCCTGGAGAAACAGGGAGTACCAGAGGACTGAAGCTTTCTTT

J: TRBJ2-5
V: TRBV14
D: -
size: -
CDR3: CASSQSLGKTQYF
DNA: TGTGCCAGCAGCCAAAGCTTGGGGAAGACCCAGTACTTC

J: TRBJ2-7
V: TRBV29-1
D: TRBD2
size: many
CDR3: CSVTSALAVGEQYF
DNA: TGCAGCGTCACCAGTGCACTAGCGGTTGGCGAGCAGTACTTC

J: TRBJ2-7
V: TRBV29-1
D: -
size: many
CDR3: CSVGRGAYEQYF
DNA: TGCAGCGTTGGTAGGGGGGCCTACGAGCAGTACTTC

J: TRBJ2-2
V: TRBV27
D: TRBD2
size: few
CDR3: CASSLVGAGAGELFF
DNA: TGTGCCAGCAGTTTGGTAGGGGCGGGGGCCGGGGAGCTGTTTTTT

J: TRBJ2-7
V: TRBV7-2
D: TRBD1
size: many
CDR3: CASSLVGQGYYEQYF
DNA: TGTGCCAGCAGCTTAGTTGGACAGGGGTACTACGAGCAGTACTTC

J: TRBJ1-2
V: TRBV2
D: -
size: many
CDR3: CASSEAPQGGTF
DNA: TGTGCCAGCAGTGAAGCGCCACAGGGTGGGACCTTC

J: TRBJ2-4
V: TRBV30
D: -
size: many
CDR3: CAWGSGGRNIQYF
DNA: TGTGCCTGGGGGTCGGGTGGGAGAAACATTCAGTACTTC

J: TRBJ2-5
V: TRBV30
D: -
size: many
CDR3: CAWSARPDVETQYF
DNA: TGTGCCTGGAGCGCCAGGCCCGACGTGGAGACCCAGTACTTC

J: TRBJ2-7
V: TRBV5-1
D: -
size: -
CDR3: CASTDRETSYEQYF
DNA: TGCGCCAGCACCGACCGGGAAACCTCCTACGAGCAGTACTTC

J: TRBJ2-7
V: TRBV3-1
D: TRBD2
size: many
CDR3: CASSQSSGAYSYEQYF
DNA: TGTGCCAGCAGCCAGTCTAGCGGGGCCTACTCCTACGAGCAGTACTTC

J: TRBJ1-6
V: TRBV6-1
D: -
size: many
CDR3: CASSDPVRPLHF
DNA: TGTGCCAGCAGTGATCCTGTACGGCCCCTCCACTTT

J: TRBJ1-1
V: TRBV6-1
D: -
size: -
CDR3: CASSGLGGSVYTDAFF
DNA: TGTGCCAGCTCCGGACTGGGAGGCTCGGTTTACACTGATGCTTTCTTT

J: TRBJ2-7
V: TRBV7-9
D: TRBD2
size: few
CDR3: CASSFPGTSSYEQYF
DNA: TGTGCCAGCAGCTTCCCCGGGACTAGTTCCTACGAGCAGTACTTC

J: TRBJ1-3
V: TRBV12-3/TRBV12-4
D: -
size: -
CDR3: CASSPSRAAGNTIYF
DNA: TGTGCCAGCAGCCCCAGTAGGGCGGCTGGAAACACCATATATTTT

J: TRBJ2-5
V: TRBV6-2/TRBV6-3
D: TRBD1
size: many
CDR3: CASSQKMTDRAKETQYF
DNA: TGTGCCAGCAGCCAGAAAATGACCGACAGGGCAAAAGAGACCCAGTACTTC

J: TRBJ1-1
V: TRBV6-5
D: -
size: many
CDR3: CASSSHGLENTEAFF
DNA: TGTGCCAGCAGTTCGCATGGACTGGAGAACACTGAAGCTTTCTTT

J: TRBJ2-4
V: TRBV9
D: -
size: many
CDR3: CASSVEGGDIQYF
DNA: TGTGCCAGCAGCGTAGAAGGGGGGGACATTCAGTACTTC

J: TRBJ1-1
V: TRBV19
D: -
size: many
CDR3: CASTWQINTEAFF
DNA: TGTGCCAGTACTTGGCAGATTAACACTGAAGCTTTCTTT

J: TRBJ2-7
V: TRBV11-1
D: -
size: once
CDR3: CASSSPTGELSYEQYF
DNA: TGTGCCAGCAGCTCGCCGACTGGCGAACTCTCCTACGAGCAGTACTTC

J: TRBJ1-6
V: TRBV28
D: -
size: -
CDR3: CASSSRQARGYNSPLHF
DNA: TGTGCCAGCAGTTCTCGACAGGCTAGGGGGTATAATTCACCCCTCCACTTT

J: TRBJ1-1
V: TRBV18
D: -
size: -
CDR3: CASSPHEVGNTEAFF
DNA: TGTGCCAGCTCACCACACGAGGTGGGGAACACTGAAGCTTTCTTT

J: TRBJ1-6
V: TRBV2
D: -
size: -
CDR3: CASSEALLISPLHF
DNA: TGTGCCAGCAGTGAAGCTTTGCTTATTTCACCCCTCCACTTT

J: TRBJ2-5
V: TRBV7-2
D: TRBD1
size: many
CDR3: CASSLGQRTGRSQETQYF
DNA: TGTGCCAGCAGCTTAGGCCAAAGGACAGGGAGGTCCCAAGAGACCCAGTACTTC

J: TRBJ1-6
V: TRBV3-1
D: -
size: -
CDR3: CASSPWTDNSPLHF
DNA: TGTGCCAGCAGCCCCTGGACCGATAATTCACCCCTCCACTTT

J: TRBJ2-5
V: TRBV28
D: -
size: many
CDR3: CASSFGRDAETQYF
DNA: TGTGCCAGCAGTTTCGGCCGGGACGCGGAGACCCAGTACTTC

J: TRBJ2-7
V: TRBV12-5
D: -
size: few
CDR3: CASALLVVTDRTYEQYF
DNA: TGTGCTAGTGCCCTGTTGGTAGTCACAGACCGAACCTACGAGCAGTACTTC

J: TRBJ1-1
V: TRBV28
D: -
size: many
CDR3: CASSLAGRGTEAFF
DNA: TGTGCCAGCAGTTTAGCAGGGAGGGGAACTGAAGCTTTCTTT

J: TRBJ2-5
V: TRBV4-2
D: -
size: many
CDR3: CASSQGDWFQETQYF
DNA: TGTGCCAGCAGCCAAGGGGACTGGTTCCAAGAGACCCAGTACTTC